This entry is about one T cell receptor beta chain. Its antigen is as yet unknown. A single record per CDR3 protein comes from TCRdb applying MiXCR to the 5' RACE reads. Among approximately 530,000 distinct CDR3 sequences listed, approximately 20% were seen once. The source of the sample is a study of identical twins. Regarding the study as a whole: The abundant beta clonotypes from cord blood had fewer insertions, and memory repertoires had none of this.

This CDR3 comprises 15 residues. V lost 3 bases, J lost 0 bases, and 5 bases stayed unmatched. Germline V gene lookup returns CDR1 MDHEN and CDR2 SYDVKM. The sample was also linked to a second study, of yellow fever vaccine responses in identical twins.

Material for sequencing was CD4+ T cells sorted from blood. This chain links TRBV28 with TRBJ2-7; 7 bases are a match to TRBD2. This clonotype was obtained from a woman younger than 35 in good health. This chain's CDR3 is CASSLGGESSYEQYF. The DNA of the CDR3 is TGTGCCAGCAGTTTGGGGGGGGAAAGCTCCTACGAGCAGTACTTC.